Each of the 18 T cell receptor beta chains below was sequenced from the same sample in a study of cytomegalovirus exposure and HLA in healthy donors. 60 Vbeta and 13 Jbeta primers were used in PCR. Only in-frame clones appear in the TCRdb table, and some are missing; sequencing was by immunoSEQ multiplex PCR. The sample yields about 140,000 clones, 70% seen once. Sample: PBMCs. Receptors were obtained from a woman in her thirties in good health and CMV-seronegative.

The chain uses TRBV7-9 and TRBJ2-3, with a tentative D call TRBD2 (6 bases). The CDR3 is 15 residues long. Germline V gene sequence: CDR1 SEHNR, CDR2 FQNEAQ (reference sequence). Trimming took 3 bases from V and 5 from J, leaving 15 bases between them. In nucleotides, the CDR3 is TGTGCCAGCAGCTTGTGGAAGGAGGGAATAGATACGCAGTATTTT. Encoded protein: CASSLWKEGIDTQYF.

The chain recombines TRBV5-1 with TRBJ2-1, with 8 nucleotides matching TRBD2. In germline, CDR1 is SGHRS, CDR2 YFSETQ. V lost 3 bases and J lost 7; bases outside the gene matches: 9. The CDR3 sequence is 15 residues long. Here the CDR3 DNA reads TGCGCCAGCAGCTCGGACGGGGGGGGGAGAAATGAGCAGTTCTTC. This encodes CASSSDGGGRNEQFF.

V is TRBV7-2 and J is TRBJ2-1; D possibly corresponds to TRBD2 (5 bases). V shed 4 bases and J shed 1 base, with 11 bases lying between them. The length of the CDR3 is 15 residues. In germline, CDR1 is SGHTA, CDR2 FQGNSA. The chain's CDR3 is CASSSHSGSYNEQFF. The CDR3, as DNA: TGTGCCAGCAGCTCGCACAGCGGTTCCTACAATGAGCAGTTCTTC.

The gene calls are TRBV5-1 and TRBJ1-6; 7 bases are shared with TRBD1. CDR3 length: 17 amino acids. The junction had 11 bases not matched to a gene; V was cut back by 0 bases and J by 8 bases. CDR1 SGHRS and CDR2 YFSETQ come from the germline V gene. The chain's CDR3 is CASSLEAGGPHDSPLHF. The DNA for the CDR3 is TGCGCCAGCAGCTTGGAGGCAGGGGGTCCCCATGATTCACCCCTCCACTTT.

This chain links TRBV28 with TRBJ2-7, with 7 bases matching TRBD1. The length of the CDR3 is 13 residues. V lost 4 bases and J lost 3; bases outside the gene matches: 3. Germline-derived CDR1 and CDR2 are MDHEN and SYDVKM. CDR3 in amino acids: CASSSWDSYEQYV. CDR3 in DNA: TGTGCCAGCAGTTCCTGGGACAGCTACGAGCAGTACGTC.

This chain connects TRBV19 to TRBJ1-1, with a possible D match to TRBD1 (6 bases). This CDR3 spans 14 amino acids. V lost 8 bases and J 0 bases, leaving 13 bases between the germline ends. Germline V CDR1 and CDR2: LNHDA, SQIVND (reference sequence). CDR3 in DNA: TGTGCCAGTGATGTGGACAGCATGAACACTGAAGCTTTCTTT. Translation: CASDVDSMNTEAFF.

The V and J genes are TRBV5-6 and TRBJ2-2, with D tentatively TRBD2 (7 bases). The CDR3 contains 16 residues. In germline, CDR1 is SGHDT, CDR2 YYEEEE. Trimming cost V 0 bases and J 5 bases, with 14 bases left between them. CDR3 amino acids: CASSLARGAGTGELFF. DNA for the CDR3: TGTGCCAGCAGCTTGGCCCGGGGGGCCGGGACCGGGGAGCTGTTTTTT. The full variable domain, its missing parts supplied by reference TRBV5-6 and TRBJ2-2, is DAGVTQSPTHLIKTRGQQVTLRCSPKSGHDTVSWYQQALGQGPQFIFQYYEEEERQRGNFPDRFSGHQFPNYSSELNVNALLLGDSALYLCASSLARGAGTGELFFGEGSRLTVL.

This clone turned up a few times. The gene calls are TRBV2 and TRBJ1-2; 12 bases are a match to TRBD1. V trimming: 6 bases; J trimming: 7 bases; junction bases outside the gene matches: 6. Germline CDR1 and CDR2: SNHLY and FYNNEI. The CDR3 has 14 amino acids. The CDR3 loop is CASRGGQGACGYTF. The CDR3, as DNA: TGTGCCAGCAGGGGGGGACAGGGGGCATGTGGCTACACCTTC.

This rearrangement joins TRBV5-6 to TRBJ1-4; TRBD1 matches 9 bases. The CDR3 is 14 residues long. The germline V gene encodes CDR1 SGHDT and CDR2 YYEEEE. Unmatched junction bases numbered 1, after V lost 3 bases and J lost 4 bases. The CDR3 sequence: CASSSDRGNEKLFF. CDR3 sequence (DNA): TGTGCCAGCAGCTCGGACAGGGGTAATGAAAAACTGTTTTTT.

The V call is TRBV10-3, the J call TRBJ2-2; TRBD2 matches 9 bases. The CDR3 is made up of 14 amino acids. The junction had 8 bases not matched to a gene; V was cut back by 8 bases and J by 7 bases. Germline values: CDR1 ENHRY, CDR2 SYGVKD. This CDR3 is CAIVGREGGGELFF. CDR3 DNA sequence: TGTGCCATCGTGGGGCGGGAGGGGGGCGGGGAGCTGTTTTTT.

This rearrangement joins TRBV2 to TRBJ1-1; D is possibly TRBD1 (6 bases). The CDR3 runs to 13 residues. CDR1 SNHLY and CDR2 FYNNEI come from the germline V gene. V was shortened by 8 bases and J by 3 bases, with 13 bases between the two germline ends. CDR3 residues: CASEKQGDTEAFF. In DNA form, the CDR3 reads TGTGCCAGCGAGAAACAGGGAGACACTGAAGCTTTCTTT.

This clone was observed a few times. The V gene is TRBV5-1, the J gene TRBJ2-5; D is perhaps TRBD2 (5 bases). Trimming pared 0 bases from V and 3 bases from J, leaving 9 bases between. The CDR3 is made up of 14 amino acids. Germline V gene data show CDR1 as SGHRS and CDR2 as YFSETQ. The CDR3 DNA reads TGCGCCAGCAGCTTGGCCCGGGGAAAAGAGACCCAGTACTTC. Protein: CASSLARGKETQYF.

This chain connects TRBV7-9 to TRBJ2-2, with D possibly matching TRBD2 (5 bases). Trimming pared 8 bases from V and 0 bases from J, leaving 10 bases between. The CDR3 has 14 amino acids. Germline V gene data show CDR1 as SEHNR and CDR2 as FQNEAQ (reference sequence). CDR3 DNA: TGTGCCAGCCGGGGAGCCGCGAACACCGGGGAGCTGTTTTTT. As protein: CASRGAANTGELFF.

This chain links TRBV4-1 with TRBJ2-7; 9 bases map to TRBD1. V lost 3 bases, J lost 5 bases, and 5 bases stayed unmatched. The germline CDR1 and CDR2 sequences are MGHRA and YSYEKL. The CDR3 is made up of 14 amino acids. CDR3 protein: CASSQGQGTHEQYF. The CDR3 nucleotides read TGCGCCAGCAGCCAGGGACAGGGTACCCACGAGCAGTACTTC.

In this sample, this clone turned up a few times. CDR3 in DNA: TGTGCCAGTAGTAACTACAGGGATGAGGTAACGGGGGAGCAGTACTTC. Translating gives CASSNYRDEVTGEQYF. This chain uses TRBV19 with TRBJ2-7; a weak D match, TRBD1 (6 bases). There are 16 residues in the CDR3. The V end lost 4 bases, the J end lost 7 bases, and 23 bases lay between the germline ends. CDR1 and CDR2 (germline): LNHDA, SQIVND (reference sequence).

This clone was counted a few times. Other DNA sequences within the sample encode an identical CDR3. The gene calls are TRBV7-3 and TRBJ2-3, with TRBD1 matching over 10 bases. This CDR3 has 16 amino acids. J gave up 4 bases and V 4 bases, and 8 bases lay outside the gene matches. CDR1 SGHTA and CDR2 FQGTGA come from the germline V gene. The CDR3 is CASSSYRDRGADTQYF. The CDR3 nucleotides are TGTGCCAGCAGCTCATACCGGGACAGGGGCGCAGATACGCAGTATTTT. Full variable domain (rest looked up from reference TRBV7-3 and TRBJ2-3): GAGVSQTPSNKVTEKGKYVELRCDPISGHTALYWYRQSLGQGPEFLIYFQGTGAADDSGLPNDRFFAVRPEGSVSTLKIQRTERGDSAVYLCASSSYRDRGADTQYFGPGTRLTVL.

This clone appeared a single time. J is TRBJ2-1 and V is TRBV5-4; D possibly corresponds to TRBD2 (6 bases). V lost 4 bases and J lost 7, with 12 bases in between. Per germline, CDR1 SGHNT and CDR2 YYREEE (reference sequence). The CDR3 loop spans 13 amino acids. CDR3 residues: CASSHGGVNEQFF. CDR3 DNA sequence: TGTGCCAGCAGCCACGGCGGGGTTAATGAGCAGTTCTTC.

The chain combines TRBV7-3 with TRBJ2-7; 13 positions agree with TRBD2. The CDR3 runs 15 residues. Germline V gene data show CDR1 as SGHTA and CDR2 as FQGTGA. With V trimmed by 5 bases and J by 2 bases, 3 bases remained unmatched. The CDR3 bases are TGTGCCAGCAGCCAACTAGCGGGAGGGACCTACGAGCAGTACTTC. Translating gives CASSQLAGGTYEQYF.